Below, 12 T cell receptor beta chains from the same sample are listed, as sequenced in a study of T cells in Graves' hyperthyroidism and ophthalmopathy. RNA transcripts yielded amplified TCR beta CDR3 regions. First-round RT-PCR targeting the TCR CDR3 was performed with the HTBI primer set. Each CDR3 protein is one row after TCRdb ran MiXCR on the multiplex PCR reads. In the table there are roughly 530,000 distinct CDR3 sequences, over 15% of which are singletons. Sequencing input: blood. These TCRs come from a woman in her late teens or twenties with Graves' ophthalmopathy.

J is TRBJ1-2 and V is TRBV20-1; 8 bases line up with TRBD1. The CDR3 totals 17 residues. The V gene's germline CDR1 is DFQATT and CDR2 SNEGSKA (reference sequence). Unmatched junction bases numbered 18, after V lost 5 bases and J lost 4 bases. The DNA for the CDR3 is TGCAGTGCTCCAACTCCCCCACAGGGGGAAGGAGTCTATGGCTACACCTTC. Translating gives CSAPTPPQGEGVYGYTF.

This clonotype occurred many times. V is TRBV15 and J is TRBJ1-5, with D possibly TRBD1 on 6 matching bases. V dropped 0 bases and J dropped 7 bases, with 13 bases sitting between them. The CDR3 is 15 amino acids. CDR1 is LNHNV and CDR2 is YYDKDF in the germline V gene (reference sequence). CDR3: CATSRDGVGGQPQHF. CDR3 bases: TGTGCCACCAGCAGAGATGGGGTAGGGGGACAGCCCCAGCATTTT. The entire variable domain, with the rest obtained from reference TRBV15 and TRBJ1-5, is as follows: DAMVIQNPRYQVTQFGKPVTLSCSQTLNHNVMYWYQQKSSQAPKLLFHYYDKDFNNEADTPDNFQSRRPNTSFCFLDIRSPGLGDTAMYLCATSRDGVGGQPQHFGDGTRLSIL.

This clonotype was picked up many times. The V call is TRBV6-2 or TRBV6-3, the J call TRBJ2-3; D possibly corresponds to TRBD1 (6 bases). The CDR3 covers 15 residues. Germline V gene data show CDR1 as MNHEY and CDR2 as SVGEGT. The V gene lost 1 base and the J gene lost 6 bases, with 14 bases spanning the gap. The CDR3 sequence is CASSYFGGTTDTQYF. The DNA for the CDR3 is TGTGCCAGCAGTTACTTCGGTGGGACAACCGATACGCAGTATTTT.

This clonotype was observed many times. The chain couples TRBV11-2 to TRBJ1-1, with D perhaps matching TRBD1 (5 bases). V was cut by 6 bases and J by 1 base, with 9 bases left in between. CDR1 SGHAT and CDR2 FQNNGV come from the germline V gene. The CDR3 loop spans 13 amino acids. Written as DNA, the CDR3 is TGTGCCAGCAGACTACAGGAGAACACTGAAGCTTTCTTT. This sequence encodes CASRLQENTEAFF.

This clonotype was recorded at least ten times. V is TRBV5-1 and J is TRBJ2-4; 8 bases align to TRBD2. V was clipped by 3 bases and J by 0 bases; unmatched bases: 5. CDR1 and CDR2 (germline): SGHRS, YFSETQ. The CDR3 spans 16 residues. The CDR3 DNA follows: TGCGCCAGCAGCTCCACTAGCGGCCTAGCCAAAAACATTCAGTACTTC. It encodes CASSSTSGLAKNIQYF.

This clonotype showed up many times. V is TRBV11-2 and J is TRBJ1-5; D gene uncertain. Trimming left V 0 bases short and J 4 bases short, with 4 bases between. This CDR3 spans 13 amino acids. The germline CDR1 and CDR2 sequences are SGHAT and FQNNGV. The CDR3 nucleotides are TGTGCCAGCAGCTTAGATCTGAATCAGCCCCAGCATTTT. Amino acids: CASSLDLNQPQHF.

The sample holds many counts of this clonotype. The chain uses TRBV2 and TRBJ2-3; D ambiguous. Germline CDR1 and CDR2: SNHLY and FYNNEI. The CDR3 runs 15 residues. Trimming stripped 7 bases from V and 0 bases from J, with 14 bases between. The CDR3 loop is CASKIGGMSTDTQYF. The CDR3 DNA is TGTGCCAGCAAGATAGGCGGTATGAGCACAGATACGCAGTATTTT.

V is TRBV27 and J is TRBJ2-1; D not certain. The CDR3 runs to 14 residues. V lost 6 bases to trimming and J lost 7 bases, with 16 bases between them. The germline CDR1 and CDR2 sequences are MNHEY and SMNVEV (reference sequence). This chain's CDR3 is CASSSRHWRNEQFF. The CDR3 DNA is TGTGCCAGCAGCAGCCGGCACTGGAGAAATGAGCAGTTCTTC.

In its sample, this clonotype was seen many times. The DNA for the CDR3 is TGTGCCAGCAGTCCGAGACAGGGGCGCTACGAGCAGTACTTC. Translation: CASSPRQGRYEQYF. This sequence joins TRBV27 and TRBJ2-7, with 8 positions matching TRBD1. J gave up 3 bases and V 5 bases, and 6 bases lay outside the gene matches. CDR1 MNHEY and CDR2 SMNVEV come from the germline V gene (reference sequence). This CDR3 spans 14 amino acids.

A remark on this clonotype: One end of the junction does not line up with germline, which may come from a read error. The rearrangement joins TRBV3-1 to TRBJ2-1; TRBD2 matches 9 bases. The CDR3 contains 14 residues. CDR1 LGHDT and CDR2 YNNKEL come from the germline V gene (reference sequence). CDR3 sequence: CASSQHLDLAGAIF. CDR3 bases: TGTGCCAGCAGCCAGCATTTGGACTTAGCGGGGGCCATCTTC.

This clonotype was detected many times. V usage is TRBV6-2 or TRBV6-3 and J usage is TRBJ2-5; D perhaps matches TRBD1 (6 bases). Germline values: CDR1 MNHEY, CDR2 SVGEGT. Trimming took 6 bases from V and 0 from J, leaving 17 bases between them. There are 16 residues in the CDR3. CDR3 protein: CASSSAGGHYQETQYF. Here the CDR3 DNA reads TGTGCCAGCAGCTCGGCTGGGGGCCATTACCAAGAGACCCAGTACTTC.

In its sample, this clonotype was seen many times. The V and J genes are TRBV18 and TRBJ1-4; D is uncertain. Trimming shortened V by 3 bases and J by 5 bases, and 7 bases separated the two germline ends. The CDR3 loop spans 13 amino acids. Germline V gene lookup returns CDR1 KGHSH and CDR2 LQKENI. DNA for the CDR3: TGTGCCAGCTCACCGGCCAGCAATGAAAAACTGTTTTTT. Amino acids: CASSPASNEKLFF.